The rows below give T cell receptor beta chains drawn from one sample of a study of blood T cell repertoires in COVID-19. Sequencing was performed with immunoSEQ multiplex PCR; in TCRdb, only in-frame clones are kept and a portion is missing. The data contain 54,000 or so clones, about 85% of them seen just once; the ten biggest clones take up around 3.8%. The sample was peripheral blood. Source of these receptors: a woman of 80 years or more with acute or convalescent COVID-19. Each CDR3 is given with its conserved first and last residue.

v_call	j_call	cdr3_aa
TRBV4-1	TRBJ2-1	CASRDLAGANNEQFF
TRBV20-1	TRBJ2-3	CSASMGGDTQYF
TRBV12-5	TRBJ2-7	CASGLDGAYEQYF
TRBV29-1	TRBJ1-5	CSVQNQNQPQHF
TRBV28	TRBJ2-7	CASSWGLADRAYF
TRBV18	TRBJ1-5	CASSADRGSNQPQHF
TRBV12-3/TRBV12-4	TRBJ1-2	CASSLVANYGYTF
TRBV5-1	TRBJ2-1	CASSLVGTALYNEQFF
TRBV24-1	TRBJ2-3	CATSDSGGLDTQYF
TRBV19	TRBJ2-3	CASSTNRGDTQYF
TRBV15	TRBJ2-1	CATSRGRGLAGGFEQFF
TRBV28	TRBJ2-3	CASSRYRDSRGRVDTQYF
TRBV28	TRBJ2-7	CASRGGRDFPTYEQYF
TRBV19	TRBJ2-2	CASSNRANTGELFF
TRBV7-2	TRBJ2-5	CASSLSGAETQYF
TRBV20-1	TRBJ1-2	CSASRRGDGYTF
TRBV19	TRBJ1-6	CASSMEGYNSPLHF
TRBV6-2/TRBV6-3	TRBJ2-2	CASSFPSQGARNTGELFF
TRBV6-1	TRBJ1-1	CASSEVTGFSEAFF
TRBV28	TRBJ1-2	CASTIDRGLYGYTF
TRBV3-1/TRBV3-2	TRBJ2-7	CASSQRRDQQYF
TRBV6-5	TRBJ1-4	CASSWGGTNEKLFF
TRBV7-3	TRBJ2-3	CASSSQSGTSTDTQYF
TRBV19	TRBJ1-1	CASRDRGHGNTEAFF
TRBV7-2	TRBJ1-5	CASSSRTGVGQPQHF
TRBV7-9	TRBJ2-2	CASSPGQSYTGELFF
TRBV6-4	TRBJ1-4	CASSVDRGPNEKLFF
TRBV2	TRBJ1-1	CASTDQGLGTEAFF
TRBV30	TRBJ1-1	CAWRRMGQGRKTEAFF
TRBV5-1	TRBJ1-1	CASSRDRGSTNTEAFF
TRBV2	TRBJ1-3	CASRDLGKGDTIYF
TRBV7-2	TRBJ1-3	CASSLGGQGRNTIYF
TRBV6-1	TRBJ1-5	CASSELQPQHF
TRBV4-2	TRBJ2-3	CASSQASGGASDTQYF
TRBV11-2	TRBJ2-1	CATARWSNEQFF
TRBV4-2	TRBJ2-1	CASSQGEGVDEQFF
TRBV5-1	TRBJ1-2	CASSLTVDYGYTF
TRBV6-4	TRBJ1-2	CASTIEQGKGGYTF
TRBV30	TRBJ1-1	CAWRDRLVVAEAFF
TRBV5-1	TRBJ2-7	CASREFGTSGIYEQYF
TRBV6-5	TRBJ1-2	CAAGGRRVASYGYTF
TRBV5-6	TRBJ1-2	CASSFLQLGGYGYTF
TRBV2	TRBJ1-6	CASSGGGGSYNSPLHF
TRBV4-3	TRBJ1-2	CASSQGQGVDGYTF
TRBV5-1	TRBJ2-3	CASSLYRGVDTQYF
TRBV4-1	TRBJ2-4	CASSQLAGGLAKNIQYF
TRBV5-1	TRBJ2-5	CASSLVLAGGQETQYF
TRBV9	TRBJ1-5	CASNRYGEGQPQHF
TRBV30	TRBJ1-6	CAWSGQGRVHF
TRBV28	TRBJ1-1	CASRRRENTEAFF
TRBV28	TRBJ1-6	CASSPRDRPNSPLHF
TRBV7-3	TRBJ1-3	CASSANRGNTIYF
TRBV4-3	TRBJ1-4	CASSQYRAEKLFF